A single sample is the source of the 19 T cell receptor beta chains below, sequenced in a study of T cells in Graves' hyperthyroidism and ophthalmopathy. Regions amplified from RNA transcripts were the TCR beta CDR3 regions. Using the HTBI primer set, a first-round RT-PCR was run on the TCR CDR3. From the multiplex PCR reads, TCRdb called clonotypes with MiXCR, one entry per CDR3 protein. The data show roughly 200,000 distinct CDR3 sequences, 15% to 20% seen once. The sample consisted of blood. Receptor source: a man aged 35-49 years with Graves' hyperthyroidism.

The table lists this clonotype with a count of one. J is TRBJ2-7 and V is TRBV20-1; 12 bases fit TRBD1. Trimming at V came to 5 bases and at J to 0 bases, leaving 5 bases not matched to a gene. CDR1 and CDR2 (germline): DFQATT, SNEGSKA (reference sequence). The CDR3 sequence is 15 residues long. The CDR3 is CSAPGTGGASYEQYF. The CDR3 DNA reads as TGCAGTGCTCCAGGGACAGGGGGCGCCTCCTACGAGCAGTACTTC.

This clonotype was detected a few times. The rearrangement joins TRBV4-2 to TRBJ2-5; 8 bases are shared with TRBD1. Germline assignment: CDR1 LGHNA and CDR2 YNFKEQ. The CDR3 length is 17 residues. With 4 bases clipped from V and 4 bases from J, the junction kept 14 bases outside the gene matches. This chain's CDR3 is CASSPTGTGGLGETQYF. For the CDR3, the DNA is TGTGCCAGCAGCCCAACCGGGACAGGCGGCCTGGGAGAGACCCAGTACTTC.

Details on this clonotype: A junction end diverges from the germline sequence, so it may reflect a read error. The chain links TRBV20-1 to TRBJ2-2; 13 nucleotides match TRBD2. The CDR3 has 16 amino acids. Germline V gives CDR1 DFQATT, CDR2 SNEGSKA (reference sequence). This chain's CDR3 is CSARGGTSGNIGELFF. Here the CDR3 DNA reads TGCAGTGCTAGAGGGGGGACTAGCGGGAACATCGGGGAGCTGTTTTTT.

The V call is TRBV24-1, the J call TRBJ2-1, with TRBD2 matching over 12 bases. Trimming took 6 bases from V and 0 from J; bases not matched to a gene: 5. The germline V gene has CDR1 KGHDR and CDR2 SFDVKD. This CDR3 region has 17 residues. Here the CDR3 reads CATSTSGGTSSYNEQFF. The CDR3 DNA is TGTGCCACCAGTACTAGCGGGGGGACGAGCTCCTACAATGAGCAGTTCTTC.

This clonotype was seen at least ten times. The J gene is TRBJ2-7, the V gene TRBV6-2 or TRBV6-3; 8 bases match TRBD1. This CDR3 comprises 15 residues. The trim removed 6 bases at V and 1 base at J, leaving 8 bases unmatched. CDR1 is MNHEY, CDR2 SVGEGT, per germline. The CDR3 spells CASSQRTGLSYEQYF. The CDR3 DNA reads as TGTGCCAGCAGCCAACGGACAGGGTTGTCCTACGAGCAGTACTTC.

This clonotype was seen repeatedly, ten times or more. The CDR3 sequence: CASSLTRASGGAGEQFF. CDR3 DNA: TGTGCCAGCAGCTTAACGAGGGCTAGCGGGGGGGCAGGAGAGCAGTTCTTC. The chain carries TRBV7-3 and TRBJ2-1; 12 bases are a match to TRBD2. The CDR3 consists of 17 residues. V shed 0 bases and J 10 bases; nucleotides not matched to a gene: 10. Germline V gene data show CDR1 as SGHTA and CDR2 as FQGTGA.

V usage is TRBV6-5 and J usage is TRBJ2-1; D is uncertain. CDR1 and CDR2 (germline): MNHEY, SVGAGI. The CDR3 loop spans 15 amino acids. Trimming removed 0 bases at V and 6 bases at J, with 12 bases between. The CDR3 here is CASSYSPFDFNEQFF. The CDR3 nucleotides read TGTGCCAGCAGTTACTCACCGTTCGATTTCAATGAGCAGTTCTTC.

This clonotype was counted only a few times. This may arise from a read error, as a much more abundant clone is one base away. The CDR3 does not end in the conserved phenylalanine or tryptophan, so this is likely a read error. The chain joins TRBV20-1 to TRBJ1-1; possible D gene TRBD1, 6 bases. The CDR3 runs 13 residues. Germline loops: CDR1 DFQATT, CDR2 SNEGSKA (reference sequence). CDR3 loop: CRAWGQLNTEAFL. The CDR3 DNA reads TGCAGGGCGTGGGGGCAGTTGAACACTGAAGCTTTCCTT.

In this sample, this clonotype turned up many times. This chain joins TRBV3-1 and TRBJ1-1; TRBD1 agrees at 7 bases. The CDR3 runs to 14 residues. The V gene end was trimmed by 6 bases and the J gene end by 3 bases; junction bases not matched to a gene: 7. CDR1 and CDR2 (germline): LGHDT, YNNKEL (reference sequence). The CDR3 bases are TGTGCCAGCAGGCGCCGGGACAGCCACACTGAAGCTTTCTTT. Its protein product is CASRRRDSHTEAFF.

The sample holds a few counts of this clonotype. J is TRBJ1-1 and V is TRBV18; TRBD1 might be the D (5 bases). The CDR3 loop spans 13 amino acids. Germline CDR1 and CDR2: KGHSH and LQKENI. Trimming shortened V by 3 bases and J by 6 bases, and 11 bases separated the two germline ends. The CDR3 sequence: CASSPGHWAEAFF. The CDR3 region has the DNA TGTGCCAGCTCACCGGGGCACTGGGCTGAAGCTTTCTTT.

In the case of this clonotype: A clone one base away is much larger, so this may be a read error. The chain links TRBV20-1 to TRBJ2-5, with unresolved D. CDR3 length equals 12 residues. Germline V gene sequence: CDR1 DFQATT, CDR2 SNEGSKA (reference sequence). The chain's CDR3 is CGVKRSSETQYF. The CDR3 coding sequence is TGCGGAGTAAAGAGGTCATCCGAGACCCAGTACTTC.

Note on this clonotype: A clone one base away is much larger, so this may be a read error. V gene TRBV7-9 combines with J gene TRBJ1-4; TRBD1 might be the D (5 bases). This CDR3 is built from 15 residues. Germline V gene data show CDR1 as SEHNR and CDR2 as FQNEAQ (reference sequence). The CDR3 sequence: CANSETVTTNEKLFF. The DNA for the CDR3 is TGTGCCAACAGCGAGACAGTCACAACTAATGAAAAACTGTTTTTT. The full variable domain, rest sourced from reference TRBV7-9 and TRBJ1-4, is DTGVSQNPRHKITKRGQNVTFRCDPISEHNRLYWYRQTLGQGPEFLTYFQNEAQLEKSRLLSDRFSAERPKGSFSTLEIQRTEQGDSAMYLCANSETVTTNEKLFFGSGTQLSVL.

V usage is TRBV28 and J usage is TRBJ2-6; 7 bases match TRBD2. CDR1 and CDR2 (germline): MDHEN, SYDVKM. With V trimmed by 8 bases and J by 2 bases, 9 bases remained unmatched. The length of the CDR3 is 16 residues. This CDR3 is CASGHGTITGANVLTF. The DNA for the CDR3 is TGTGCCAGCGGCCACGGGACTATCACTGGGGCCAACGTCCTGACTTTC.

This clonotype was counted ten times or more. This chain connects TRBV28 to TRBJ1-1; D is unresolved. The CDR3 is 14 amino acids. Trimming shortened V by 2 bases and J by 5 bases, and 12 bases separated the two germline ends. Germline V CDR1 and CDR2: MDHEN, SYDVKM. In nucleotides, the CDR3 is TGTGCCAGCAGTTTAGATGAGGAGGTGACTGAAGCTTTCTTT. This encodes CASSLDEEVTEAFF.

This clonotype was found a few times. The genes are TRBV7-9 and TRBJ1-6, with a possible D match to TRBD1 (5 bases). This CDR3 region has 15 residues. Germline V gives CDR1 SEHNR, CDR2 FQNEAQ (reference sequence). Deletions cut 1 base from V and 6 bases from J, with 10 bases between. CDR3 sequence: CASSLDRNFNSPLHF. CDR3 DNA sequence: TGTGCCAGCAGCTTAGACAGGAATTTTAATTCACCCCTCCACTTT.

On this clonotype: The final CDR3 position lacks the conserved phenylalanine or tryptophan, pointing to a likely read error. The chain joins TRBV28 to TRBJ1-1; TRBD1 is a possible D gene (6 bases). Per the germline V gene, CDR1 is MDHEN and CDR2 is SYDVKM. Trimming left V 5 bases short and J 4 bases short, with 14 bases between. The CDR3 contains 14 residues. CDR3 protein: CASSINQGSTEAFL. The CDR3, as DNA: TGTGCCAGCAGTATAAATCAGGGGAGCACTGAAGCTTTCCTT.

This clonotype occurred many times. V is TRBV5-1 and J is TRBJ1-1; D is unresolved. This CDR3 is 14 amino acids long. V was shortened by 0 bases and J by 2 bases, with 8 bases between the two germline ends. The germline CDR1 and CDR2 sequences are SGHRS and YFSETQ. The CDR3 DNA is TGCGCCAGCAGCTTGGCCGGCAGCAACACTGAAGCTTTCTTT. This sequence encodes CASSLAGSNTEAFF.

This clonotype was observed a few times. The chain combines TRBV7-3 with TRBJ2-5, with TRBD2 matching 14 bases. This CDR3 is 17 amino acids long. V trimming: 5 bases; J trimming: 0 bases; junction bases outside the gene matches: 5. Looked up from germline, CDR1 is SGHTA and CDR2 is FQGTGA. In DNA form, the CDR3 reads TGTGCCAGCAGCCGACTAGCGGGGGGGCCGGACCAAGAGACCCAGTACTTC. Its protein product is CASSRLAGGPDQETQYF. Variable domain in full (rest from reference TRBV7-3 and TRBJ2-5): GAGVSQTPSNKVTEKGKYVELRCDPISGHTALYWYRQSLGQGPEFLIYFQGTGAADDSGLPNDRFFAVRPEGSVSTLKIQRTERGDSAVYLCASSRLAGGPDQETQYFGPGTRLLVL.

This clonotype was seen a handful of times. The chain recombines TRBV6-1 with TRBJ1-1; D is unclear. There are 13 residues in the CDR3. With 5 bases removed from V and 10 bases from J, the gap between germline ends came to 17 bases. CDR1 is MNHNS and CDR2 is SASEGT in the germline V gene. The CDR3 here is CASSPPGLAGAFF. In DNA, the CDR3 is TGTGCCAGCAGTCCACCGGGGTTGGCAGGAGCTTTCTTT.